This T cell receptor beta chain derives from a study of T cell repertoires in cytomegalovirus infection. Study information: The public TCR beta signatures pointed to both CMV infection and matching HLA type.

Worth noting for this clonotype: Its antigen is unidentified.

Regarding the study as a whole: HLA-C-restricted, CMV-specific TCR beta clonotypes were dominant ex vivo. Based on cumulative public TCR beta family frequency, carriers of CMV plus the relevant HLA were identified.

This CDR3 region has 15 residues. With 5 bases removed from V and 8 bases from J, the gap between germline ends came to 18 bases. Germline assignment: CDR1 SGHAT and CDR2 FQNNGV. TCRdb re-called the reads with MiXCR, one entry per CDR3 protein. The table lists 300,000 to 400,000 distinct CDR3 sequences, roughly 28% of them singletons. The specimen was cultured PBMCs, collected from culture after CMV antigen stimulation. The chain recombines TRBV11-2 with TRBJ1-4; D is unresolved. This TCR derives from a human donor in good health (CMV status not recorded). Some clones in this sample may be carry-over from other donors' samples. DNA for the CDR3: TGTGCCAGCAGCCCCCTAAGGGCGCTAGGGGAAAAACTGTTTTTT. Its protein is CASSPLRALGEKLFF.